This T cell receptor beta chain appears in the sequencing data of a study of CD8+ T cells in alopecia areata. The wider study: The protocol delivered tofacitinib for 6 to 18 months, then withdrew it for 6 months.

A note on this clone: The antigen is unknown.

The CDR3 is 14 amino acids. Per germline, CDR1 PRHDT and CDR2 FYEKMQ (reference sequence). V was pared by 2 bases and J by 0 bases, with 8 bases between. Documented treatment: oral pan-JAK inhibitor, 5-10 mg twice daily. It was cDNA, reverse transcribed from extracted RNA, that served as the sequencing template. Using immunoSEQ multiplex PCR, the repertoire was profiled, and TCRdb retains in-frame clones only, with some absent. Of roughly 180,000 clones listed, 45% to 60% are singletons. Study-level results: Lesional scalp, especially alopecia totalis/universalis, showed higher clonality than normal scalp. Scalp samples also contribute reads from the resident alphabeta T cells found in normal skin. Because of a solitary nonresponder, the connection of baseline CD8+ expansion to response stays uncertain.

This TCR was recovered from a human donor with alopecia areata. The source material was CD8+ T cells sorted from blood, sampled at approximately week 51, from a patient treated with tofacitinib. This sequence joins TRBV13 and TRBJ2-7; the D is unclear. DNA of the CDR3: TGTGCCAGCAGCTTATTGAGAGGCTCCTACGAGCAGTACTTC. Amino acids: CASSLLRGSYEQYF.